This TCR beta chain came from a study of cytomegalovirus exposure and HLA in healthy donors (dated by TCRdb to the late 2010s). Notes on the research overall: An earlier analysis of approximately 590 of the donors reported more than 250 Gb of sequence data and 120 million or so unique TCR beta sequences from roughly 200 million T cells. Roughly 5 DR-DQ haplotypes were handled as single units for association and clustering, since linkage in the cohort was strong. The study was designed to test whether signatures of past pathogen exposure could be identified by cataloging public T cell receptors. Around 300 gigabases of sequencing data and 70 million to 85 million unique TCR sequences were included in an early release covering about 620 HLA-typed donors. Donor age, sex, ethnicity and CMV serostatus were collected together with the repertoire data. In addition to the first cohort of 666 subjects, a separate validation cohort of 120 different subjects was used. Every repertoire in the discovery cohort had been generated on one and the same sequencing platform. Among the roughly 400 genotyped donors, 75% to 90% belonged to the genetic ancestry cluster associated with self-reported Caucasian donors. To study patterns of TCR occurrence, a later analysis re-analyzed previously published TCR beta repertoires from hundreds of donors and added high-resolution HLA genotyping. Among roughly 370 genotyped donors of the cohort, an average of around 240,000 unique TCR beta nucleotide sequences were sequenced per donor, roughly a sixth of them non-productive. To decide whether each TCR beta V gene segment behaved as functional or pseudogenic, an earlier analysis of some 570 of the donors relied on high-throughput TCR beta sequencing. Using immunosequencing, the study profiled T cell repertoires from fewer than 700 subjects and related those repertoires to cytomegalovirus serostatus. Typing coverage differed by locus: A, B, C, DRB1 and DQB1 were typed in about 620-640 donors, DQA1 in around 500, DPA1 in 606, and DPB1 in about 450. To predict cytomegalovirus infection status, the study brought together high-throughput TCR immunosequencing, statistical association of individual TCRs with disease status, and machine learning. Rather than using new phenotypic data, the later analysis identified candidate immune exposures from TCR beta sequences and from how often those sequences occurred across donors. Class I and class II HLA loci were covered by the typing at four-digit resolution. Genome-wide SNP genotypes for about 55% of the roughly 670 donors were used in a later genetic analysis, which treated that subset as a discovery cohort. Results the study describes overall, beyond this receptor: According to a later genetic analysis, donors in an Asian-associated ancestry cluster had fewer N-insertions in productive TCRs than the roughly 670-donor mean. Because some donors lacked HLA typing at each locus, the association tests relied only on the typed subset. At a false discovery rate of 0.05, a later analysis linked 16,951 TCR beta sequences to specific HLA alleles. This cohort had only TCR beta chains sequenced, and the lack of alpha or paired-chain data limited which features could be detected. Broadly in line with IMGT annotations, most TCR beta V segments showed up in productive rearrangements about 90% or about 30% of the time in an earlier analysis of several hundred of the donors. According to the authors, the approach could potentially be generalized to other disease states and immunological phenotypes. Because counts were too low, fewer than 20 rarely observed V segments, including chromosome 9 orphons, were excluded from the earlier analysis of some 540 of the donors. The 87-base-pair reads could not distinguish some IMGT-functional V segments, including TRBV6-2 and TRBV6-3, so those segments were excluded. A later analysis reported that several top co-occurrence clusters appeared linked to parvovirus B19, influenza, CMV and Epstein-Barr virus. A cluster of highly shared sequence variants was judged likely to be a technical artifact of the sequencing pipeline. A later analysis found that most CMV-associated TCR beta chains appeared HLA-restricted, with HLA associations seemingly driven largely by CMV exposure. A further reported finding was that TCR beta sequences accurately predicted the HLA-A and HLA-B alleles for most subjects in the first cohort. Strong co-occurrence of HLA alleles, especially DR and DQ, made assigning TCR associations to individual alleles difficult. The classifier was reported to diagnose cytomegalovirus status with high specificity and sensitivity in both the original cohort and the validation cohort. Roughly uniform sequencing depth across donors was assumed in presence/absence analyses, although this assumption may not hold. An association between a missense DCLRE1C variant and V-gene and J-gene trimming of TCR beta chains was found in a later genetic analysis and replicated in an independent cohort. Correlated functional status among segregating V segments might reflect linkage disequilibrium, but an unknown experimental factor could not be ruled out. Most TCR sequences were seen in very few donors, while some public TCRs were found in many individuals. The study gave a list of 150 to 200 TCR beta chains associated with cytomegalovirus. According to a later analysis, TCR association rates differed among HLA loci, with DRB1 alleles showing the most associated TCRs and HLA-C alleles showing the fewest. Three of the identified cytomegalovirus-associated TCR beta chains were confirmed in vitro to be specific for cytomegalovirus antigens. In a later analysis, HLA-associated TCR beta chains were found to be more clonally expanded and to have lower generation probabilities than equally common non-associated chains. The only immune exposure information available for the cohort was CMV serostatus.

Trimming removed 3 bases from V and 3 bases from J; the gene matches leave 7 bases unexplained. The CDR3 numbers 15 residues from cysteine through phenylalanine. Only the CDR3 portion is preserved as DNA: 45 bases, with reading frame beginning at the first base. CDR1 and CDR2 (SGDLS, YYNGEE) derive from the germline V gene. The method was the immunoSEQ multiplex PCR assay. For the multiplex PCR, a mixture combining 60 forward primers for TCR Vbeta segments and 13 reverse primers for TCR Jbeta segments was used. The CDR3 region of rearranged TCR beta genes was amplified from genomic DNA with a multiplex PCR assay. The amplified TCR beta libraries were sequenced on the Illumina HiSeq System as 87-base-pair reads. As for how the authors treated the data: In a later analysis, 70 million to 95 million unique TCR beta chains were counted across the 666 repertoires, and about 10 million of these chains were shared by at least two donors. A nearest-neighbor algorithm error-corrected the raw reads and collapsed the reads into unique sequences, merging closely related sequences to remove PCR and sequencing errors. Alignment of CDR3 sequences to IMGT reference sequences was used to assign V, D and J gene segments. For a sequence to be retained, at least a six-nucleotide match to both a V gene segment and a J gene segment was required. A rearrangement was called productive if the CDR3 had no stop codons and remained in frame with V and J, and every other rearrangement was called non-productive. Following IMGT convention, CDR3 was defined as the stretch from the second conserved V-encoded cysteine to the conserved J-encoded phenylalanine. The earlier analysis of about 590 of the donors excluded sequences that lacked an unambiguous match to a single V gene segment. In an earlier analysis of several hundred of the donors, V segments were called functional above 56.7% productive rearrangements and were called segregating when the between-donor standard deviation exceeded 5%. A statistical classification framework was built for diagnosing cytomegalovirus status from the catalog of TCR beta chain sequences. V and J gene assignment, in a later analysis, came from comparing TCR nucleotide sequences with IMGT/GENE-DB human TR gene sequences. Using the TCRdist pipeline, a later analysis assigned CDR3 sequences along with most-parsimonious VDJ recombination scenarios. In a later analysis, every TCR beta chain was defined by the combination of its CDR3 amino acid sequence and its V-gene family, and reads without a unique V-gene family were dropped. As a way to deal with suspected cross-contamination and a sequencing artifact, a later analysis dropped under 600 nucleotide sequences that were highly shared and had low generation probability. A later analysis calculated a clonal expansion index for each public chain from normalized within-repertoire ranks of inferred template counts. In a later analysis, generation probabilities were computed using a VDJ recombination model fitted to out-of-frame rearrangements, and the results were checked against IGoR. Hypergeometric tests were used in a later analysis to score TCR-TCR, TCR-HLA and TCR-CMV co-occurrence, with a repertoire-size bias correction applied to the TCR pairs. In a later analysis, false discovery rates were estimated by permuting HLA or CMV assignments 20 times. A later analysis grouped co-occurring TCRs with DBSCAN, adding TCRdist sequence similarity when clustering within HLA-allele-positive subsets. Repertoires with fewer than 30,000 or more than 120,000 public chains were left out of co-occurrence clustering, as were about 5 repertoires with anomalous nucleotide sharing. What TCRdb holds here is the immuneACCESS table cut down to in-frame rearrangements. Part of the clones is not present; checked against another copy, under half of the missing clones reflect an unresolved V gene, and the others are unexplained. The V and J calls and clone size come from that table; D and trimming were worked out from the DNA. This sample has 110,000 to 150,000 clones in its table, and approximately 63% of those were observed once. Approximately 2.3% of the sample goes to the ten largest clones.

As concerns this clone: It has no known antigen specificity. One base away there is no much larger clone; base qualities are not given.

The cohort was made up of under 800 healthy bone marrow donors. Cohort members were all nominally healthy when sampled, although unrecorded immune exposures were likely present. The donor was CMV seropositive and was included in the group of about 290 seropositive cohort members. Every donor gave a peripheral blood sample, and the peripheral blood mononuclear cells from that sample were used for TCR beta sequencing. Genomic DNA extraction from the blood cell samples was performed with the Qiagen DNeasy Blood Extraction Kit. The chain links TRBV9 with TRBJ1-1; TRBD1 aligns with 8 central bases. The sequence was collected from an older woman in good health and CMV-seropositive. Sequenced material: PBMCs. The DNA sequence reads TGTGCCAGCAGCGCCGCGACAGGGGTGGACACTGAAGCTTTCTTT. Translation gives CASSAATGVDTEAFF. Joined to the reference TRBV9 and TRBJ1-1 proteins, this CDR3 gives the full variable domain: DSGVTQTPKHLITATGQRVTLRCSPRSGDLSVYWYQQSLDQGLQFLIQYYNGEERAKGNILERFSAQQFPDLHSELNLSSLELGDSALYFCASSAATGVDTEAFFGQGTRLTVV.